This T cell receptor beta chain was observed in a study of shared clonotypes between healthy human individuals. Study-level findings and limits: Sampling covered nothing but blood. Tissue TCR repertoires likely differ from those found in blood. Sequencing depth was expected to affect clonotype sharing among donors.

A remark on this clone: Antigen: not known.

At deep level, the assay was performed. The data were produced by immunoSEQ multiplex PCR, yet TCRdb's version contains in-frame clones alone and is incomplete. The sample includes about 2 million clones, 85% to 95% of them seen just once. CD45RO-negative CD8 cells positively selected for CCR7 made up the naive population, which excluded terminally differentiated effector memory CD45RA+ cells. Sample: naive CD8+ T cells sorted from blood. The sequence was obtained from a man between 18 and 29 years old in good health.

As DNA, the CDR3 is TGTGCCAGCAGCGAGGGCCTAGCGGAGAGCACAGATACGCAGTATTTT. Its translation: CASSEGLAESTDTQYF. The genes are TRBV9 and TRBJ2-3; 7 positions agree with TRBD2. V shed 3 bases, J shed 0 bases, and the junction held 7 bases outside the gene matches. Germline V gene sequence: CDR1 SGDLS, CDR2 YYNGEE. This CDR3 is 16 amino acids long.